This TCR beta chain was found in a study of beta chain features in type 1 diabetes. The length of the CDR3 is 14 residues. The germline CDR1 and CDR2 sequences are KGHSH and LQKENI. V lost 3 bases to trimming and J lost 5 bases, with 11 bases between them. The investigators reverse transcribed all of the isolated RNA, so they sequenced expressed TCRB transcripts. Clones were read by immunoSEQ multiplex PCR, and TCRdb kept only the in-frame ones, dropping some. The data contain around 310,000 clones, about 10% of them singletons. Whole-study results and caveats: Junctions at VDJ sites from type 1 diabetes patients had fewer insertions and more deletions. No resolution was reached here on whether HLA type influences TCRB rearrangement.

This clone was seen a few times. Its matching antigen is unknown. The V call is TRBV18, the J call TRBJ1-5; possibly TRBD1 for D (5 bases). Sample: naive CD4+ T cells from blood. This clonotype was sampled from a woman aged 25-40 years in good health. The CDR3 loop is CASSPSRGDQPQHF. As DNA, the CDR3 is TGTGCCAGCTCACCTTCTAGGGGCGATCAGCCCCAGCATTTT.